This T cell receptor beta chain was observed in a study of control samples from healthy donors and cancer patients. The CDR3 consists of 14 residues. Germline lookup yields CDR1 PRHDT and CDR2 FYEKMQ (reference sequence). V lost 6 bases, J lost 0 bases, and 9 bases lay in between. TCRdb's table, derived via immunoSEQ multiplex PCR, lists solely in-frame clones and lacks some. Found here are roughly 200,000 clones; the top ten clones hold 2.2%. The chain recombines TRBV13 with TRBJ2-1; D call uncertain. The receptor's source is a woman aged 25 to 39 in good health. The sequenced material came from blood. In DNA form, the CDR3 reads TGTGCCAGCAGTTCGGAAAGCTCCTACAATGAGCAGTTCTTC. Translated: CASSSESSYNEQFF.